This T cell receptor beta chain was obtained from a study of shared clonotypes between healthy human individuals (dated by TCRdb to the early 2020s). For the wider study: The cohort comprised two women and a few men aged 18 to 49 years. For each donor, CD4 naive and CD4 memory were each given three plates, CD8 naive was given two plates, and CD8 memory was given one plate. To estimate repertoire size and how much clonotypes are shared between individuals, the study performed deep sequencing of blood TCR repertoires from 4 to 6 healthy adults. Libraries were prepared and TCR repertoires were sequenced by different laboratories using diverse techniques, in order to increase sequencing depth and limit assay-specific biases. Per donor, leukapheresis produced somewhere between about 0.94 and 9.5 billion PBMCs. What the work shows at the level of the full study, not this receptor alone: Across several donors, around 5% of naive CD4, roughly 3.4% of naive CD8, about 2.3% of memory CD4, and under 0.45% of memory CD8 clonotypes were shared. Rarefaction of sorted-subset datasets indicated incomplete sequencing despite the large sequencing depth. Naive subsets generally had larger estimated clonotype richness than memory subsets did. Compared with non-shared clonotypes, clonotypes shared by all four sorted-subset donors had higher generation probabilities. Sampling was restricted to blood, and TCR repertoires in tissue are likely to differ from TCR repertoires in blood. Because the study included only a small number of donors, the genetic and exposure-history diversity represented was limited. Based on pairwise subsampling, the degree of clonotype sharing among donors was expected to be affected by sequencing depth.

Using the deep immunoSEQ assay, multiplex PCR amplified TCR CDR3 regions from genomic DNA. Extracted genomic DNA from each cell subset was spread evenly across all wells of several immunoSEQ 96-well plates, with each plate serving as a replicate. Each replicate PCR for sorted subsets received around 200 ng genomic DNA, equal to tens of thousands of T cell genomes. Purified libraries were quantified with a Qubit 3.0 fluorometer, sized on a Bioanalyzer 2100, and re-quantified with the KAPA Library Quantification kit. Every immunoSEQ 96-well plate was sequenced on a separate single-read 150-cycle Illumina NextSeq 550 flow cell. Under the source paper's analysis protocol: Because the immunoSEQ output included only junctional sequences and no quality scores, the filtering could not be the same as the filtering used for full-length reads. Sequences were annotated with PyIR, a Python wrapper for IgBLAST v1.9, and V/J genes and CDR3 were assigned using IMGT germline references. Any read was removed if the V/J assignment was weak (E-value above 1e-6), the CDR3 was missing, or the read contained stop codons, out-of-frame junctions, or ambiguous translated residues. V3J clonotypes were defined as sequences sharing the same inferred V gene, J gene, and CDR3 amino acid sequence. Percentage overlap between repertoires was calculated by dividing the number of shared unique clonotypes by the size of the smaller repertoire. Three approaches were used to assess repertoire richness: RTK rarefaction, the Chao1 estimator, and Recon v2.1 estimates of unobserved clonotypes. Generation probabilities for all TCRbeta clonotypes obtained by the gDNA method from a handful of donors were computed using OLGA. TCRdb re-hosts the immuneACCESS table, in-frame sequences only. Its copies lack some clones; in the studies checked, an unresolved V gene accounts for under half of them, and the cause for the rest is not known. The D gene and trimming were derived from the DNA, and the V and J assignments and clone size from that table. Here the sample has 600,000 to 750,000 clones; 90% occur a single time. The ten largest clones represent around a third of the sample.

Healthy HIV-negative adults with no recently reported acute infections or vaccinations were included as donors. Every donor was a Caucasian adult living in Nashville, Tennessee, USA. CD8 memory samples combined magnetically selected CD45RO+ cells with CCR7-negative CD45RA+ effector memory (TemRA) cells. After blood collection by leukapheresis, PBMCs were isolated using Ficoll-Histopaque density gradient centrifugation and then cryopreserved in the vapor phase of liquid nitrogen. Analytical flow cytometry was used to check the purity and quantity of every magnetically sorted T cell population. Each sorted fraction had its genomic DNA isolated and then quantified by UV absorbance on a Nanodrop 2000c. V is clipped by 0 bases and J by 4 bases, and the sequence between their germline boundaries is 7 bases long. The germline V gene provides CDR1 SGHTS and CDR2 YDEGEE. The CDR3 sequence holds 14 residues, the cysteine and phenylalanine included. CDR3 DNA only is kept here, 42 bases in frame from base 1.

Remarks on this clone: The antigen it binds to is not known. Base qualities are not at hand, and no much larger clone is one base apart.

This TCR derives from a man aged 18 to 29 in good health. Some clones in this sample may be carry-over from other donors' samples. Recombination joined TRBV5-8 with TRBJ1-4, with the identity of the D gene unclear. Sample: memory CD8+ T cells from PBMCs. According to the study, the label for this sample's cell subset or site signals: CD45RO+ cells pooled with CCR7-negative TemRA cells. The CDR3 in this case is CASSLGPINEKLFF. Here is the DNA: TGTGCCAGCAGCTTGGGGCCGATTAATGAAAAACTGTTTTTT.